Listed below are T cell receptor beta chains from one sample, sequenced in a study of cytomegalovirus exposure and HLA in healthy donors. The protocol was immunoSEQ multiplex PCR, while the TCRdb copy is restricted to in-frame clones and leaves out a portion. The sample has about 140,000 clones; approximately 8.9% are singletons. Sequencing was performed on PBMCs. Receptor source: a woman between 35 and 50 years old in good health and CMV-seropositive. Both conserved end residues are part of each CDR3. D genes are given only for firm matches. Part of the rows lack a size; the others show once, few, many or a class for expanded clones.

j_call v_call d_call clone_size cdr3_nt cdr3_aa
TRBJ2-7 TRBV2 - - TGTGCCAGCAGTGAACAGGGGATCTCCTACGAGCAGTACTTC CASSEQGISYEQYF
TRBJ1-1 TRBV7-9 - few TGTGCCAGCAGCGTACAGGGGAACACTGAAGCTTTCTTT CASSVQGNTEAFF
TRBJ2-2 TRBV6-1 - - TGTGCCAGCAGTGAAGTACCCCGGACCGGGGAGCTGTTTTTT CASSEVPRTGELFF
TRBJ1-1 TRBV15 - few TGTGCCACCAGTAGGGGAGGGGACACTGAAGCTTTCTTT CATSRGGDTEAFF
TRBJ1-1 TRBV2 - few TGTGCCAGCAGTGATTGGCAGATGAACACTGAAGCTTTCTTT CASSDWQMNTEAFF
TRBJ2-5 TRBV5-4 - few TGTGCCAGCAGCTTAGGCGGGCCCGAGACCCAGTACTTC CASSLGGPETQYF
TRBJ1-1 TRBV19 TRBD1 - TGTGCCAGTAGTGGACAGGGGGCGGCTGAAGCTTTCTTT CASSGQGAAEAFF
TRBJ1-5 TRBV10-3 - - TGTGCCATCAGTGAGGGGGCAGGCAATCAGCCCCAGCATTTT CAISEGAGNQPQHF
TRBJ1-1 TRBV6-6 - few TGTGCCAGCATTAACAGGGTGAACACTGAAGCTTTCTTT CASINRVNTEAFF
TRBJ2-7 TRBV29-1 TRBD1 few TGCAGCGTTGAGACAGGGGGCGCCGAGCAGTACTTC CSVETGGAEQYF
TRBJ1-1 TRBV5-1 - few TGCGCCAGCAGCTTGGCCGGAGGGTTGAACACTGAAGCTTTCTTT CASSLAGGLNTEAFF
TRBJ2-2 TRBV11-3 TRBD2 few TGTGCCAGCAGCCCGGGACTAGCGGTGGGCACCGGGGAGCTGTTTTTT CASSPGLAVGTGELFF
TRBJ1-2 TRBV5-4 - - TGTGCCAGCAGCTTGGGACAGGCTAAAGGCTACACCTTC CASSLGQAKGYTF
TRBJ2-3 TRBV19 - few TGTGCCAGTAGTCTTGGGGGCGGCAGGGTGACAGATACGCAGTATTTT CASSLGGGRVTDTQYF
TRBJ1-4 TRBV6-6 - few TGTGCCAGCAGTTACTCAAGGGGTTGGGAAAAACTGTTTTTT CASSYSRGWEKLFF
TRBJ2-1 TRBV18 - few TGTGCCAGCTCACCCGACGGGAGCTCCTACAATGAGCAGTTCTTC CASSPDGSSYNEQFF
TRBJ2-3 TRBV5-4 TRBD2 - TGTGCCAGCAGTTCCGGTGTGGTAGCGGGGGGGGGCACAGATACGCAGTATTTT CASSSGVVAGGGTDTQYF
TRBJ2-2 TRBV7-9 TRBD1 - TGTGCCAGCAGCTTAACCCCGACAGGGGTGGCCTTAACCGGGGAGCTGTTTTTT CASSLTPTGVALTGELFF
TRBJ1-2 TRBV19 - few TGTGCCAGTAGTATCGACGGACTAGATGCTAACTATGGCTACACCTTC CASSIDGLDANYGYTF
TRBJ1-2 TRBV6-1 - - TGTGCCAGCAGTTCGACACAGGAGATCTATGGCTACACCTTC CASSSTQEIYGYTF
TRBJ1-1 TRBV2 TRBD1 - TGTGCCAGCAGTTTACCAACAGACAGGGTGTACACTGAAGCTTTCTTT CASSLPTDRVYTEAFF
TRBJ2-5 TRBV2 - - TGTGCCAGCAGTGGCCAGACAAGGGAGACCCAGTACTTC CASSGQTRETQYF
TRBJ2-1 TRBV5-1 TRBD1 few TGCGCCAGCAGCTTGGAGCAGGGGGTGTACAATGAGCAGTTCTTC CASSLEQGVYNEQFF
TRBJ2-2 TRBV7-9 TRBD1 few TGTGCCAGCGATAACACCAAGGACAGGGGGATGAACACCGGGGAGCTGTTTTTT CASDNTKDRGMNTGELFF
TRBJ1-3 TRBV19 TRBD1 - TGTGCCAGCTCCGGGACAGGGGGCTCTGGAAACACCATATATTTT CASSGTGGSGNTIYF
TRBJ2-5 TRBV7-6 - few TGTGCCAGCAGCTTACTAGAGACCCAGTACTTC CASSLLETQYF
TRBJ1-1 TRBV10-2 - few TGCGCCAGCAGTACAACGGAGGCGGCTGAAGCTTTCTTT CASSTTEAAEAFF
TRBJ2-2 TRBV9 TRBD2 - TGTGCCAGCAGCGTAGCTAGCGGGGGGGCGGACACCGGGGAGCTGTTTTTT CASSVASGGADTGELFF
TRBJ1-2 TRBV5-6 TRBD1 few TGTGCCAGCAGCTTCCAGGGGGGCAGGGGATATAATGGCTACACCTTC CASSFQGGRGYNGYTF
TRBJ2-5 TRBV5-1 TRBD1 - TGCGCCAGCAGCACAGGACAGGGCGGGGAGACCCAGTACTTC CASSTGQGGETQYF
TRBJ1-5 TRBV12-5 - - TGTGCTAGTGGTTTGCAGAACGATCAGCCCCAGCATTTT CASGLQNDQPQHF
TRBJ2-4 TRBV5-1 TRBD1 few TGCGCCAGCAGCTCACCCGGGACAGAGGCCAAAAACATTCAGTACTTC CASSSPGTEAKNIQYF
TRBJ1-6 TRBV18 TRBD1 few TGTGCCAGCTCACCGGTCATGGTAACAGGGGAGTTACCCCTCCACTTT CASSPVMVTGELPLHF
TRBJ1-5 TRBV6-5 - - TGTGCCAGCAGCCAAGGAGGTTGGGCCAATCAGCCCCAGCATTTT CASSQGGWANQPQHF
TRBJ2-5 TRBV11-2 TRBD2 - TGTGCCAGCAGCCCGAGCGGGGGGGGCCTTGGGACCCAGTACTTC CASSPSGGGLGTQYF
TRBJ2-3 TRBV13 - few TGTGCCAGCAGCCGAGGGGGAGATACGCAGTATTTT CASSRGGDTQYF
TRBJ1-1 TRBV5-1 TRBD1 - TGCGCCAGCAGCTTGGGGACAGGGGACGGGAACACTGAAGCTTTCTTT CASSLGTGDGNTEAFF